The entry below gives a single T cell receptor (beta chain) sequence along with its context. This entry belongs to a study of blood T cell repertoires in COVID-19. Study information: PBMCs, B-cell-depleted T cells, or T cells were the source of the cDNA or gDNA that made up the material.

The CDR3 sequence is 15 residues long. V lost 1 base and J lost 4; bases outside the gene matches: 4. Germline V CDR1 and CDR2: LGHDT, YNNKEL (reference sequence). Sequencing used immunoSEQ multiplex PCR; TCRdb keeps in-frame clones, though not all of them. The sample holds about 300,000 clones, 65% to 90% seen once. This chain links TRBV3-1 (or the pseudogene TRBV3-2) with TRBJ2-7; TRBD2 agrees at 10 bases. The TCR originated in a human donor in a cohort sampled during active COVID-19. Sequencing was carried out using peripheral blood. CDR3 sequence reads: CASSQVSGRSYEQYF. The CDR3 coding sequence is TGTGCCAGCAGCCAAGTTAGCGGGAGGAGTTACGAGCAGTACTTC.